This is a list of T cell receptor beta chains from one sample in a study of T cell changes during pregnancy in multiple sclerosis. Measured with immunoSEQ multiplex PCR; TCRdb has only the in-frame clones, and not every one. The repertoire holds about 40,000 clones, with around 90% as singletons. The material sequenced was CD4+ T cells from peripheral blood mononuclear cells, taken before pregnancy. The receptors shown here come from a female donor with multiple sclerosis, enrolled in a pregnancy study. Each CDR3 is given without its conserved first and last residue.

V gene	J gene	CDR3 protein
TRBV6-6	TRBJ1-3	ASGRGLSGNTIY
TRBV9	TRBJ2-7	ASSVTRLAERYEQY
TRBV6-6	TRBJ1-1	ASSATGNTEAF
TRBV4-2	TRBJ2-2	ASSQDGAGGYTGELF
TRBV28	TRBJ1-1	ASTLWGQGNTEAF
TRBV6-6	TRBJ2-2	ASSPDRVTGELF
TRBV7-2	TRBJ2-7	ASSPRAGAPYEQY
TRBV7-3	TRBJ2-1	ASSSSASSAYNEQF
TRBV7-3	TRBJ2-1	ASSSGLAGGHNEQF
TRBV7-9	TRBJ2-1	ASSSETGVGNEQF
TRBV7-2	TRBJ2-2	ASSPLPIYRVTGELF
TRBV6-5	TRBJ1-1	ASKLLGGNTEAF
TRBV6-1	TRBJ2-1	ASRLPGPDNEQF
TRBV7-3	TRBJ1-2	ASSQAGFYGYT
TRBV7-3	TRBJ1-1	ASSLTRQGGTEAF
TRBV4-2	TRBJ2-5	ASSQDPSGGVRETQY
TRBV7-2	TRBJ1-1	ASSSIGQGAVQAF
TRBV5-1	TRBJ2-1	ASSLDGGTYNEQF
TRBV4-3	TRBJ1-3	ASSQNSGTGLSGNTIY
TRBV4-3	TRBJ1-6	ASSHSGSYNSPLH
TRBV7-2	TRBJ2-1	ASSLPGQGLDNEQF
TRBV6-1	TRBJ2-7	ASSEGQPYEQY
TRBV6-5	TRBJ1-1	ASSSPGQRNTEAF
TRBV9	TRBJ1-2	ASSLSPLPGQDYGYT
TRBV11-3	TRBJ2-3	ASSLGTGYADTQY
TRBV7-3	TRBJ2-5	ASSLDWTQETQY
TRBV6-5	TRBJ1-2	ASSLTQSMATGYT
TRBV6-4	TRBJ2-5	ASSGRTSGGPYHGTQY
TRBV5-4	TRBJ2-7	ASSTPAGSEQY
TRBV30	TRBJ1-2	AWTGDKDYGYT
TRBV18	TRBJ2-1	ASSPYVTWGGNSDEQF
TRBV5-1	TRBJ2-5	ASSLGGWETQY
TRBV29-1	TRBJ1-2	SVEAAGSINYGYT
TRBV7-3	TRBJ1-1	ASSFDGATEAF
TRBV4-1	TRBJ1-2	ASSQDQGLTNYGYT
TRBV6-6	TRBJ1-2	ASSVQVANYGYT
TRBV7-2	TRBJ1-1	ASSESRGDTEAF
TRBV5-1	TRBJ1-4	ASSLGTGLATNEKLF
TRBV27	TRBJ1-2	AAGSGGRT
TRBV18	TRBJ1-6	ASSPNRESPLH
TRBV5-6	TRBJ2-7	ASSLIRLAGGYEQY
TRBV29-1	TRBJ1-2	SVEDRDRGQDGYT
TRBV7-8	TRBJ2-5	ASSTDREETQY
TRBV5-1	TRBJ2-5	ASSSTAPGETQY
TRBV30	TRBJ1-6	AWSVSHGPSSPLH
TRBV4-3	TRBJ2-1	ASSQEQGASDEQF
TRBV5-4	TRBJ2-7	ASSPTGGIFYEQY
TRBV6-6	TRBJ1-5	ASRTDRPNQPQH
TRBV6-5	TRBJ1-1	ASRRQGAYTEAF
TRBV6-5	TRBJ2-7	ASTDTSYEQY
TRBV9	TRBJ1-4	ASSGTGEKLF
TRBV6-5	TRBJ1-6	ASTKDRANSPLH
TRBV19	TRBJ1-3	ASSIIQARGFGNTIY
TRBV5-1	TRBJ1-4	ASTYRGGEKLF
TRBV29-1	TRBJ1-2	SVAGGGYT
TRBV11-2	TRBJ2-7	ASSSTLDRGISYEQY
TRBV7-9	TRBJ1-5	ASPFRVNSNQPQH